The 20 T cell receptor beta chains in this list originate from one sample, sequenced in a study of CD8 T cells in Susac syndrome. Reverse transcription used roughly 0.5 to 1 ug RNA and random hexamers. Each CDR3 protein is one row after TCRdb ran MiXCR on the immunoSEQ multiplex PCR reads. The repertoire has under 550,000 distinct CDR3 sequences, around 85% of them found once; the top ten carry roughly 0.11%. Sequencing used CD8+ T cells from PBMCs. The origin of the receptors is a human donor with multiple sclerosis.

The chain couples TRBV5-1 to TRBJ2-6; tentatively, D is TRBD1 or TRBD2 (5 bases each). The germline CDR1 and CDR2 sequences are SGHRS and YFSETQ. Trimming took 2 bases from V and 0 from J, leaving 12 bases between them. This CDR3 has 17 residues. CDR3 sequence: CASSFPGRISGANVLTF. Here the CDR3 DNA reads TGCGCCAGCAGCTTCCCGGGACGGATCTCTGGGGCCAACGTCCTGACTTTC.

The rearrangement links TRBV9 to TRBJ2-1; 7 bases are a match to TRBD1. CDR3 size: 15 residues. J lost 9 bases, V lost 1 base, and 10 bases had no gene match. The germline V gene has CDR1 SGDLS and CDR2 YYNGEE. The DNA of the CDR3 is TGTGCCAGCAGCGTATATCCTCTGACAGGGAGTGAGCAGTTCTTC. It codes for CASSVYPLTGSEQFF.

J is TRBJ1-1 and V is TRBV5-1; 7 positions agree with TRBD1. The CDR3 consists of 14 residues. Germline CDR1 SGHRS, CDR2 YFSETQ. V lost 3 bases to trimming and J lost 10 bases; unmatched junction nucleotides: 12. For the CDR3, the DNA is TGCGCCAGCAGCTCAGGAACAGGGGAGATCCCAGCTTTCTTT. Amino acids: CASSSGTGEIPAFF.

Only a few counts were recorded for this clonotype. The chain carries TRBV6-2 or TRBV6-3 and TRBJ2-3, with TRBD2 matching over 9 bases. CDR3 length: 16 residues. V lost 5 bases and J lost 6; bases outside the gene matches: 12. In germline, CDR1 is MNHEY, CDR2 SVGEGT. CDR3 region: CASSLLAGPGGDTQYF. DNA of the CDR3: TGTGCCAGCAGTCTTCTAGCGGGACCAGGGGGGGATACGCAGTATTTT.

This rearrangement joins TRBV4-1 to TRBJ1-2; tentative D call: TRBD1 (5 bases). Germline V gives CDR1 MGHRA, CDR2 YSYEKL. The CDR3 loop spans 15 amino acids. V was cut by 0 bases and J by 4 bases, with 12 bases left in between. CDR3 loop: CASSQDVTGSYGYTF. The CDR3 DNA reads TGCGCCAGCAGCCAAGATGTAACAGGATCCTATGGCTACACCTTC.

The chain recombines TRBV11-2 with TRBJ2-1, with 9 bases aligning to TRBD2. The CDR3 totals 15 residues. Germline CDR1 is SGHAT and CDR2 is FQNNGV. V shed 0 bases, J shed 5 bases, and the junction held 2 bases outside the gene matches. The CDR3 region has the DNA TGTGCCAGCAGCTTAGAACTAGCGGGCAACAATGAGCAGTTCTTC. As protein: CASSLELAGNNEQFF.

The gene calls are TRBV25-1 and TRBJ2-7, with 12 positions matching TRBD1. V gave up 6 bases and J gave up 5 bases; unmatched junction bases: 8. The CDR3 has 15 amino acids. CDR1 and CDR2 (germline): MGHDK, SYGVNS. The CDR3, as DNA: TGTGCCAGCAGCGCCGGGACAGGGGGCTTCGACGAGCAGTACTTC. It specifies CASSAGTGGFDEQYF.

The rearrangement joins TRBV28 to TRBJ2-1; TRBD2 aligns across 10 bases. The V gene end was trimmed by 8 bases and the J gene end by 8 bases; junction bases not matched to a gene: 9. The CDR3 runs 14 residues. Germline-derived CDR1 and CDR2 are MDHEN and SYDVKM. Written as DNA, the CDR3 is TGTGCCAGCTCCAGCGGGAGGGCCGGTTATGAGCAGTTCTTC. It codes for CASSSGRAGYEQFF.

The chain links TRBV6-5 to TRBJ2-7; weak D call: TRBD2 (6 bases). The germline V gene has CDR1 MNHEY and CDR2 SVGAGI. V dropped 5 bases and J dropped 3 bases, with 11 bases sitting between them. The CDR3 is 13 residues long. CDR3 loop: CASSPTRIYEQYF. The CDR3 nucleotides read TGTGCCAGCAGTCCGACTAGGATCTACGAGCAGTACTTC.

J is TRBJ1-2 and V is TRBV12-3 or TRBV12-4; the match to TRBD1 covers 9 bases. Unmatched junction bases numbered 11, after V lost 6 bases and J lost 3 bases. The CDR3 consists of 16 residues. In DNA, the CDR3 is TGTGCCAGCAGCGAATACCCCGGGACAGGGTACTATGGCTACACCTTC. Amino acid sequence: CASSEYPGTGYYGYTF.

This sequence joins TRBV20-1 and TRBJ2-7; TRBD2 matches at 10 bases. The length of the CDR3 is 16 residues. V lost 0 bases to trimming and J lost 4 bases; unmatched junction nucleotides: 9. Per germline, CDR1 DFQATT and CDR2 SNEGSKA (reference sequence). Written as DNA, the CDR3 is TGCAGTGCTAGAGATATAGCGGGGGGCGGGAATTACGAGCAGTACTTC. Encoded protein: CSARDIAGGGNYEQYF.

This chain uses TRBV7-9 with TRBJ2-7, with D unclear. With 2 bases removed from V and 3 bases from J, the gap between germline ends came to 26 bases. The CDR3 has 19 residues. CDR1 and CDR2 (germline): SEHNR, FQNEAQ (reference sequence). This CDR3 reads CASSLSSQFGSPLIYEQYF. CDR3 nucleotides: TGTGCCAGCAGCTTAAGTTCGCAGTTTGGGTCGCCTCTTATCTACGAGCAGTACTTC.

CDR3 nucleotides: TGTGCCAGTAGGATACTCAATGAAGCTTTCTTT. Amino acid sequence: CASRILNEAFF. V usage is TRBV19 and J usage is TRBJ1-1, with D unresolved. Germline values: CDR1 LNHDA, CDR2 SQIVND (reference sequence). V was cut by 6 bases and J by 7 bases, with 9 bases left in between. CDR3 length: 11 amino acids.

The chain couples TRBV7-9 to TRBJ1-2, with a tentative D call TRBD1 (5 bases). The CDR3 is made up of 12 amino acids. Trimming removed 5 bases from V and 7 bases from J, with 11 bases in between. The germline gives CDR1 SEHNR, CDR2 FQNEAQ (reference sequence). CDR3 nucleotides: TGTGCCAGCAGCCGCGGCGGGGGTGGCTACACCTTC. Its protein product is CASSRGGGGYTF.

This clonotype was seen only a few times. The V call is TRBV4-1, the J call TRBJ2-7; maybe TRBD2 (5 bases). The CDR3 has 16 residues. Germline CDR1 reads MGHRA; CDR2 reads YSYEKL. The V gene lost 0 bases and the J gene lost 7 bases, with 19 bases spanning the gap. The CDR3 DNA sequence: TGCGCCAGCAGCCAAGATAACAGCGGAGCACTCTATGAGCAGTACTTC. Translating gives CASSQDNSGALYEQYF.

The rearrangement uses TRBV19 and TRBJ1-1; 10 bases agree with TRBD1. V shed 5 bases and J 0 bases; nucleotides not matched to a gene: 9. CDR1 and CDR2 from the germline V gene are LNHDA and SQIVND (reference sequence). CDR3 length: 17 amino acids. In DNA, the CDR3 is TGTGCCAGTAGTGCCCGGGACAGGGGCGATGTGAACACTGAAGCTTTCTTT. It translates to CASSARDRGDVNTEAFF.

V and J are TRBV12-3 or TRBV12-4 and TRBJ1-1; D not resolved. CDR3 length: 13 residues. The CDR3 DNA reads as TGTTTAAGCAGTTTGGGAGAGAACACTGAAGCTTTCTTT. Amino acid sequence: CLSSLGENTEAFF.

This clonotype was counted between two and nine times. This rearrangement joins TRBV13 to TRBJ2-6; possible D gene TRBD2, 5 bases. The CDR3 consists of 16 residues. V gave up 5 bases and J gave up 1 base, with 12 bases separating them. Germline V lookup: CDR1 PRHDT, CDR2 FYEKMQ (reference sequence). As DNA, the CDR3 is TGTGCCAGCAGCCTGGAGCGGCAATCTGGGGCCAACGTCCTGACTTTC. It yields the protein CASSLERQSGANVLTF.

In its sample, this clonotype was seen once. The chain uses TRBV20-1 and TRBJ2-7; D may be TRBD2 (6 bases). Between the trimmed V and J ends, which lost 3 bases and 2 bases, there was a span of 17 bases. The CDR3 consists of 15 residues. Germline CDR1 DFQATT, CDR2 SNEGSKA (reference sequence). The CDR3 region has the DNA TGCAGTGCTAGGTCGAGGAGGGCGGGAACCTACGAGCAGTACTTC. It specifies CSARSRRAGTYEQYF.

The V gene is TRBV6-1, the J gene TRBJ1-1; D not resolved. The V end lost 0 bases, the J end lost 8 bases, and 22 bases lay between the germline ends. The CDR3 consists of 17 residues. Germline V gene lookup returns CDR1 MNHNS and CDR2 SASEGT. Written as DNA, the CDR3 is TGTGCCAGCAGTGAAGCTGCGGGTTTGGGTTGGGGTTTGGAAGCTTTCTTT. It encodes CASSEAAGLGWGLEAFF.